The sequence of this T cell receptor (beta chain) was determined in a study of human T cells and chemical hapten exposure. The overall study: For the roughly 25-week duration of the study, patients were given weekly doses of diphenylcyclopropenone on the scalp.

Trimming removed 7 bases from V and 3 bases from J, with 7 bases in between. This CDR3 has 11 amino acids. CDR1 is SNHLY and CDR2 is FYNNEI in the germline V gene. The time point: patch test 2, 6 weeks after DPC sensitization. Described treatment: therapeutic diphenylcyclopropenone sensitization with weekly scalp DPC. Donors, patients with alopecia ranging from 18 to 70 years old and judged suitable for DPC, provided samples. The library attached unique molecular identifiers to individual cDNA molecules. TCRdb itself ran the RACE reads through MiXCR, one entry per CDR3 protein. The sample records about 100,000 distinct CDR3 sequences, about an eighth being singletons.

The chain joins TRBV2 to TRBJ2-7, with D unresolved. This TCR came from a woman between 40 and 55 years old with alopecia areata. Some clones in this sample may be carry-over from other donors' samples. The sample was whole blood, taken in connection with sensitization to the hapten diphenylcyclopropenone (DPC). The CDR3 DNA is TGTGCCAGCATCACGGTCTACGAGCAGTACTTC. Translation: CASITVYEQYF. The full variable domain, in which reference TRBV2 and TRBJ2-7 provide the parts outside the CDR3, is EPEVTQTPSHQVTQMGQEVILRCVPISNHLYFYWYRQILGQKVEFLVSFYNNEISEKSEIFDDQFSVERPDGSNFTLKIRSTKLEDSAMYFCASITVYEQYFGPGTRLTVT.